A selection of T cell receptor beta chains follows, all from one sample in a study of human T cells and chemical hapten exposure. One entry per CDR3 protein, called by TCRdb with MiXCR from the 5' RACE reads. The sample records about 80,000 distinct CDR3 sequences, 15% to 20% being singletons. These receptors were collected from a female donor in good health. Each CDR3 is given with its conserved first and last residue. The D gene is left open where the match is weak. Expanded clones are given a class, and other clones once, few, many or no size at all.

>TRBV12-3/TRBV12-4|NA|TRBJ1-5|TRBD1
CACQDRGSSDQPQHF
TGTGCCTGCCAGGACAGGGGCTCTTCAGATCAGCCCCAGCATTTT
>TRBV6-5|NA|TRBJ1-1|TRBD1
CASSYHGTGLGLAFF
TGTGCCAGCAGTTACCATGGGACAGGGTTAGGTCTGGCTTTCTTT
>TRBV18|many|TRBJ2-6|NA
CASSPQGFSGANVLTF
TGTGCCAGCTCACCACAAGGCTTCTCTGGGGCCAACGTCCTGACTTTC
>TRBV6-6|NA|TRBJ1-1|NA
CASSYSGGSGTEAFF
TGTGCCAGCAGTTACTCGGGAGGTTCAGGCACTGAAGCTTTCTTT
>TRBV28|NA|TRBJ2-7|TRBD1
CASRDRGVYEQYF
TGTGCCAGCCGGGACAGGGGCGTTTACGAGCAGTACTTC
>TRBV7-2|NA|TRBJ2-2|TRBD2
CASSRSGGWNTGELFF
TGTGCCAGCAGCCGAAGCGGGGGGTGGAACACCGGGGAGCTGTTTTTT
>TRBV25-1|once|TRBJ2-5|TRBD1
CASSERPRDRGRETQYF
TGTGCCAGCAGTGAACGCCCAAGGGACAGGGGGAGAGAGACCCAGTACTTC
>TRBV24-1|NA|TRBJ2-4|NA
CATTRAPAKNIQYF
TGTGCCACCACGCGGGCACCAGCCAAAAACATTCAGTACTTC
>TRBV5-6|NA|TRBJ1-1|NA
CASSRVDGNTEAFF
TGTGCCAGCTCCCGAGTGGACGGGAACACTGAAGCTTTCTTT
>TRBV6-6|NA|TRBJ1-1|TRBD1
CASRQGARNTEAFF
TGTGCCAGCAGACAGGGGGCGAGGAACACTGAAGCTTTCTTT
>TRBV7-9|once|TRBJ2-7|TRBD1
CASSSSDRGFYEQYF
TGTGCCAGCAGCTCTTCGGACAGGGGGTTCTACGAGCAGTACTTC
>TRBV20-1|NA|TRBJ1-2|NA
CSASGETGGYTF
TGCAGTGCTAGTGGGGAGACCGGGGGCTACACCTTC
>TRBV19|few|TRBJ2-3|NA
CASSIRRGTDTQYF
TGTGCCAGTAGTATAAGGCGGGGCACAGATACGCAGTATTTT